This T cell receptor beta chain emerged from a study of regulatory T cells in long-lasting Graves disease. This clonotype was observed a handful of times. Trimming stripped 3 bases from V and 5 bases from J, with 8 bases between. Germline-derived CDR1 and CDR2 are LGHDT and YNNKEL (reference sequence). The CDR3 has 13 residues. As to time point: newly diagnosed GD, antithyroid drugs for less than 3 months. There was RNA extracted from PBMCs, and the TCR library was made from it. Both iRepertoire HTBI primers and Arm-PCR of CDR3 regions were used to build the TCR beta libraries. TCRdb reprocessed the multiplex PCR reads with MiXCR, giving one entry per CDR3 protein. This table holds about 430,000 distinct CDR3 sequences, 15% found once. The same data also contributed to another study, on T cells in Graves' hyperthyroidism and ophthalmopathy.

Sequences were derived from peripheral blood mononuclear cells (PBMCs), sampled at new diagnosis, from a patient treated with antithyroid drugs. This rearrangement joins TRBV3-1 to TRBJ2-1, with D unresolved. The TCR comes from a woman between 35 and 50 years old with Graves disease. CDR3 amino acids: CASSQARHNEQFF. CDR3 DNA: TGTGCCAGCAGCCAGGCTCGGCACAATGAGCAGTTCTTC.